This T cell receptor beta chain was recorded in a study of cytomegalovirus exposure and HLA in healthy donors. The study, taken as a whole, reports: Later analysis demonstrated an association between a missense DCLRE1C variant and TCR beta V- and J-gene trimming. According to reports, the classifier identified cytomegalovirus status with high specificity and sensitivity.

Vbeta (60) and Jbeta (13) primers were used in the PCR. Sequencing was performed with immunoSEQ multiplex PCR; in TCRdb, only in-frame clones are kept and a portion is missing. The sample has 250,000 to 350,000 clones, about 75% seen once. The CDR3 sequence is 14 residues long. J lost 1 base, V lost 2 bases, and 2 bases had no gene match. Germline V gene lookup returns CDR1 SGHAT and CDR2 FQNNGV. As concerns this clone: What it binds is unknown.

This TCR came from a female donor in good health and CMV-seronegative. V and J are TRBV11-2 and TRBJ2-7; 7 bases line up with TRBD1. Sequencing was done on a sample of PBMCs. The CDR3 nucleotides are TGTGCCAGCAGCTTATTCAGGGGGTCCTACGAGCAGTACTTC. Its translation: CASSLFRGSYEQYF.